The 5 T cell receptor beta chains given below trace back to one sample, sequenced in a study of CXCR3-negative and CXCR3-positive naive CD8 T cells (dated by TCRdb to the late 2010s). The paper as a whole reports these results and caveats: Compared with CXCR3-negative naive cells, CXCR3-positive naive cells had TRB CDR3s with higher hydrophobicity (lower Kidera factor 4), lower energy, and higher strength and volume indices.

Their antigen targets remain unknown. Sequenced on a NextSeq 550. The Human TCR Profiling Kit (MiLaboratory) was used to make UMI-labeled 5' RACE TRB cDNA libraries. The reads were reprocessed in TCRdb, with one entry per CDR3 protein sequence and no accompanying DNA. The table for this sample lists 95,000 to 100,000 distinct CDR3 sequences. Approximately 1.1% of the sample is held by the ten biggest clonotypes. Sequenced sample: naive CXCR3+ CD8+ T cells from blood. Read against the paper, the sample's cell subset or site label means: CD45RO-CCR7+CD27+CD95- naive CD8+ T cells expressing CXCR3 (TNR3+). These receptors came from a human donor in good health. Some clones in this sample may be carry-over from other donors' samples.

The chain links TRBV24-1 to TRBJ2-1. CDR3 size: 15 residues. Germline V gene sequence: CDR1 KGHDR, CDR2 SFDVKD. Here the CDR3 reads CATSDLGSSYNEQFF.

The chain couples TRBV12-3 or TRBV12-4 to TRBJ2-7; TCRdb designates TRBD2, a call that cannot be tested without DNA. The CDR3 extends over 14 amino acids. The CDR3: CASSLLASSYEQYF.

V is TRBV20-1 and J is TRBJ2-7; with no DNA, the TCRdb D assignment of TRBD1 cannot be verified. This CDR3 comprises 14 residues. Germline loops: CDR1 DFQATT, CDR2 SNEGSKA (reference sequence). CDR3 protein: CSARTGTGFLEQYF.

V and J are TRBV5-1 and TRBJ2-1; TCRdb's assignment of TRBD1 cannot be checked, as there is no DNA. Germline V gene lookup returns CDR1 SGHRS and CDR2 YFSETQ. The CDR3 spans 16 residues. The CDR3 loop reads CASSLTGGVSYNEQFF.

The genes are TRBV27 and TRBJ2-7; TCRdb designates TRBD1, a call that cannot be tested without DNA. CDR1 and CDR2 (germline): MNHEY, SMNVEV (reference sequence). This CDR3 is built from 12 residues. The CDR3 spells CATQSPGREQYF.